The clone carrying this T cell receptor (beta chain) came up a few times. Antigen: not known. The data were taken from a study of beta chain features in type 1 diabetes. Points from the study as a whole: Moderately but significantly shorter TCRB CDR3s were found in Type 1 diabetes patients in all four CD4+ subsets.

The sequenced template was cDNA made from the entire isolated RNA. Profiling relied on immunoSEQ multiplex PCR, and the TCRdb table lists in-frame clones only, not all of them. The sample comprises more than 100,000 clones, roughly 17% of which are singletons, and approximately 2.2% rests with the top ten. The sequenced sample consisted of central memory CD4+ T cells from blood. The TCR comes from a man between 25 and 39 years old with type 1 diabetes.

The CDR3 DNA sequence: TGTGCCAGTAGTAGGGGACAGGTGCATGGCTACACCTTC. Residues: CASSRGQVHGYTF. The chain has TRBV19 and TRBJ1-2, with TRBD1 matching over 8 bases. The germline gives CDR1 LNHDA, CDR2 SQIVND (reference sequence). The V and J ends lost 4 bases and 6 bases, in that order; junction bases with no gene match: 4. This CDR3 is 13 amino acids long. Full variable domain (missing parts from reference TRBV19 and TRBJ1-2): DGGITQSPKYLFRKEGQNVTLSCEQNLNHDAMYWYRQDPGQGLRLIYYSQIVNDFQKGDIAEGYSVSREKKESFPLTVTSAQKNPTAFYLCASSRGQVHGYTFGSGTRLTVV.